This is a list of T cell receptor beta chains from one sample in a study of T cell repertoires in ileal Crohn's disease. Sequenced by immunoSEQ multiplex PCR; TCRdb stores in-frame clones only, minus some. The table has around 13,000 clones, 78% seen once. Input material: ileal tissue. Receptors were obtained from an adult with Crohn's disease. CDR3s include the opening cysteine and the closing phenylalanine or tryptophan. Fields, in order: V gene, J gene, clone size, D gene, CDR3 protein, CDR3 DNA. The D gene is left open where the match is weak. For some rows the clone size is stated as once, few or many, or as a class when expanded; others skip it.

V: TRBV19; J: TRBJ2-1; size: .; D: .; CDR3: CASSPGKGGLGVSYNEQFF; DNA: TGTGCCAGTAGTCCTGGTAAGGGGGGGCTGGGGGTTTCCTACAATGAGCAGTTCTTC
V: TRBV2; J: TRBJ2-5; size: medium-sized; D: .; CDR3: CASSEGLVTQYF; DNA: TGTGCCAGCAGCGAGGGACTCGTGACCCAGTACTTC
V: TRBV5-5; J: TRBJ1-3; size: .; D: .; CDR3: CASSPSSSRNTIYF; DNA: TGTGCCAGCAGCCCCTCCTCGTCCCGAAACACCATATATTTT
V: TRBV27; J: TRBJ1-5; size: .; D: .; CDR3: CASSLRHGGDQPQHF; DNA: TGTGCCAGCAGTTTACGACACGGGGGTGATCAGCCCCAGCATTTT
V: TRBV9; J: TRBJ1-1; size: few; D: .; CDR3: CASSVSHMNTEAFF; DNA: TGTGCCAGCAGCGTATCACATATGAACACTGAAGCTTTCTTT
V: TRBV13; J: TRBJ2-5; size: .; D: TRBD2; CDR3: CASRKYSGDQETQYF; DNA: TGTGCCAGCCGCAAATATAGCGGGGACCAAGAGACCCAGTACTTC
V: TRBV7-3; J: TRBJ1-1; size: .; D: TRBD1; CDR3: CASSRGQSSTEAFF; DNA: TGTGCCAGCAGCCGGGGACAGTCAAGCACTGAAGCTTTCTTT
V: TRBV14; J: TRBJ2-7; size: .; D: TRBD2; CDR3: CASSQDSASATSGSYEQYF; DNA: TGTGCCAGCAGCCAAGATTCGGCTTCGGCGACTAGCGGTTCCTACGAGCAGTACTTC
V: TRBV15; J: TRBJ2-5; size: .; D: TRBD2; CDR3: CATSRGGLETQYF; DNA: TGTGCCACCAGCCGGGGGGGGCTTGAGACCCAGTACTTC
V: TRBV9; J: TRBJ1-5; size: once; D: .; CDR3: CASSVGGNNQPQHF; DNA: TGTGCCAGCAGCGTCGGGGGTAATAATCAGCCCCAGCATTTT
V: TRBV28; J: TRBJ1-1; size: .; D: .; CDR3: CASRPGGSTEAFF; DNA: TGTGCCAGCAGACCAGGAGGGAGCACTGAAGCTTTCTTT
V: TRBV7-3; J: TRBJ1-2; size: .; D: .; CDR3: CASSLRGGADYGYTF; DNA: TGTGCCAGCAGCTTAAGGGGCGGGGCAGACTATGGCTACACCTTC
V: TRBV4-1; J: TRBJ2-7; size: .; D: TRBD1; CDR3: CASSLRTGFYEQYF; DNA: TGCGCCAGCAGCCTTAGGACAGGGTTCTACGAGCAGTACTTC
V: TRBV27; J: TRBJ2-7; size: .; D: .; CDR3: CASSPWRGQKYF; DNA: TGTGCCAGCAGCCCATGGAGGGGGCAGAAGTACTTC
V: TRBV5-6; J: TRBJ2-1; size: .; D: TRBD1; CDR3: CASSALPGGSNNEQFF; DNA: TGTGCCAGCAGCGCCCTACCAGGGGGCAGCAACAATGAGCAGTTCTTC
V: TRBV14; J: TRBJ2-1; size: .; D: TRBD2; CDR3: CASSQIGSGEFENEQFF; DNA: TGTGCCAGCAGCCAAATCGGTAGCGGGGAGTTTGAAAATGAGCAGTTCTTC
V: TRBV27; J: TRBJ1-6; size: medium-sized; D: .; CDR3: CASKSSSSYNSPLHF; DNA: TGTGCCAGCAAGTCCTCTAGCTCCTATAATTCACCCCTCCACTTT
V: TRBV2; J: TRBJ1-5; size: once; D: .; CDR3: CASSGGQGYSNQPQHF; DNA: TGTGCCAGCAGTGGGGGGCAGGGTTATAGCAATCAGCCCCAGCATTTT
V: TRBV5-1; J: TRBJ2-1; size: .; D: .; CDR3: CASSLEQTQEREQFF; DNA: TGCGCCAGCAGCTTGGAGCAGACTCAAGAACGTGAGCAGTTCTTC
V: TRBV27; J: TRBJ2-7; size: .; D: TRBD2; CDR3: CASSLARLAGEVYEQYF; DNA: TGTGCCAGCAGTTTAGCCCGACTAGCGGGAGAGGTATACGAGCAGTACTTC
V: TRBV27; J: TRBJ2-7; size: .; D: .; CDR3: CASSLFGGYEQYF; DNA: TGTGCCAGCAGTTTGTTCGGTGGTTACGAGCAGTACTTC
V: TRBV7-6; J: TRBJ1-3; size: once; D: TRBD1; CDR3: CASSTRQGSGNTIYF; DNA: TGTGCCAGCAGCACAAGACAGGGCTCAGGAAACACCATATATTTT
V: TRBV6-4; J: TRBJ2-7; size: .; D: .; CDR3: CASSDPAQGFPTYEQYF; DNA: TGTGCCAGCAGTGACCCTGCTCAGGGGTTCCCTACCTACGAGCAGTACTTC
V: TRBV6-1; J: TRBJ2-2; size: .; D: .; CDR3: CASSDPRKQGNTGELFF; DNA: TGTGCCAGCAGTGACCCCCGGAAGCAGGGTAACACCGGGGAGCTGTTTTTT
V: TRBV5-1; J: TRBJ2-2; size: .; D: .; CDR3: CASSSLGFNTGELFF; DNA: TGCGCCAGCAGCTCTCTAGGATTTAACACCGGGGAGCTGTTTTTT
V: TRBV4-1; J: TRBJ1-2; size: .; D: TRBD1; CDR3: CASSQAGTGDYGYTF; DNA: TGCGCCAGCAGCCAAGCTGGGACAGGGGACTATGGCTACACCTTC
V: TRBV18; J: TRBJ2-7; size: .; D: .; CDR3: CASSLGRRDYEQYF; DNA: TGTGCCAGCTCATTGGGACGGAGGGACTACGAGCAGTACTTC
V: TRBV5-4; J: TRBJ1-2; size: once; D: TRBD1; CDR3: CASSPDRGKAYGYTF; DNA: TGTGCCAGCAGCCCGGACAGGGGAAAAGCCTATGGCTACACCTTC
V: TRBV9; J: TRBJ2-7; size: medium-sized; D: .; CDR3: CASSVGTEPYEQYF; DNA: TGTGCCAGCAGCGTAGGGACAGAGCCCTACGAGCAGTACTTC
V: TRBV5-4; J: TRBJ2-7; size: .; D: TRBD1; CDR3: CASSGRVGQGSYEQYF; DNA: TGTGCCAGCAGCGGGAGGGTGGGACAGGGGTCCTACGAGCAGTACTTC
V: TRBV2; J: TRBJ1-5; size: .; D: TRBD1; CDR3: CASSARDRAFNQPQHF; DNA: TGTGCCAGCAGTGCCCGGGACAGGGCATTCAATCAGCCCCAGCATTTT
V: TRBV11-2; J: TRBJ2-7; size: .; D: .; CDR3: CASSLTGYEQYF; DNA: TGTGCCAGCAGCTTGACAGGCTACGAGCAGTACTTC
V: TRBV5-4; J: TRBJ2-7; size: medium-sized; D: TRBD1; CDR3: CASSPGTGGFEQYF; DNA: TGTGCCAGCAGCCCCGGGACAGGGGGTTTCGAGCAGTACTTC
V: TRBV4-1; J: TRBJ2-1; size: .; D: .; CDR3: CASSQDESLSLPRDEQFF; DNA: TGCGCCAGCAGCCAAGACGAGAGTTTGAGCCTCCCGCGGGATGAGCAGTTCTTC
V: TRBV7-3; J: TRBJ2-3; size: .; D: .; CDR3: CASSTGDTQYF; DNA: TGTGCCAGCAGCACCGGGGATACGCAGTATTTT
V: TRBV6-4; J: TRBJ2-1; size: .; D: TRBD2; CDR3: CASSESYSGSNEQFF; DNA: TGTGCCAGCAGTGAGTCTTACAGCGGGAGTAATGAGCAGTTCTTC
V: TRBV6-5; J: TRBJ1-1; size: .; D: .; CDR3: CASSYLAGNTEAFF; DNA: TGTGCCAGCAGTTATTTGGCAGGGAACACTGAAGCTTTCTTT
V: TRBV5-1; J: TRBJ1-6; size: .; D: .; CDR3: CASSQAQGNNSPLHF; DNA: TGCGCCAGCAGCCAGGCACAGGGTAATAATTCACCCCTCCACTTT
V: TRBV5-6; J: TRBJ1-6; size: .; D: .; CDR3: CASSLDGGAPHF; DNA: TGTGCCAGCAGCTTGGATGGAGGGGCCCCCCACTTT
V: TRBV15; J: TRBJ2-7; size: .; D: TRBD2; CDR3: CATRAGTSGTEEQYF; DNA: TGTGCCACCAGAGCCGGGACTAGCGGGACCGAAGAGCAGTACTTC
V: TRBV20-1; J: TRBJ2-3; size: .; D: TRBD2; CDR3: CSSSGKDTQYF; DNA: TGCAGTTCTAGCGGGAAAGATACGCAGTATTTT
V: TRBV18; J: TRBJ1-1; size: .; D: .; CDR3: CASSPTGGNTEAFF; DNA: TGTGCCAGCTCCCCTACGGGGGGGAACACTGAAGCTTTCTTT